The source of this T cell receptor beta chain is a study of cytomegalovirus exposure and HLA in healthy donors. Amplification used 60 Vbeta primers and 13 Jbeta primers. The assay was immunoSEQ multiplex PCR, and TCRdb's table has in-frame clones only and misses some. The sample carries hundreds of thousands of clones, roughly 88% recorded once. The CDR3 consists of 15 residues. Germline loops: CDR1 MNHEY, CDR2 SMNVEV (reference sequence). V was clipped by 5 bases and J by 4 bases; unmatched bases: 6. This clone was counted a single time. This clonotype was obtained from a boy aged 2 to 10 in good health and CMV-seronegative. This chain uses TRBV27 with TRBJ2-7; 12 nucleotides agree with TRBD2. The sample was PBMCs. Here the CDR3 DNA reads TGTGCCAGCAGTCCGGGGACTAGCGGGCGGTACGAGCAGTACTTC. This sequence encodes CASSPGTSGRYEQYF.